The next 20 T cell receptor beta chains were all read from a single sample in a study of response to subunit inactivated influenza vaccine. TCRdb analysed the RT-PCR reads with MiXCR anew, one entry per CDR3 protein. The sample includes 500,000 or so distinct CDR3 sequences, approximately 15% of them seen just once. The sequences come from CD4+ T cells sorted from PBMCs, collected 23 months after vaccination. The receptor set was obtained from a man between 45 and 75 years old who received an inactivated influenza vaccine.

The J gene is TRBJ1-5, the V gene TRBV2, with 12 bases aligning to TRBD1. This CDR3 is built from 15 residues. The V segment lost 4 bases and the J segment 7 bases; nucleotides outside the gene matches: 5. Germline V lookup: CDR1 SNHLY, CDR2 FYNNEI. CDR3 nucleotide sequence: TGTGCCAGCAGTGCCGGGGACAGGGGGCTCCAGCCCCAGCATTTT. Translating gives CASSAGDRGLQPQHF. Full variable domain (outside the CDR3, taken from reference TRBV2 and TRBJ1-5): EPEVTQTPSHQVTQMGQEVILRCVPISNHLYFYWYRQILGQKVEFLVSFYNNEISEKSEIFDDQFSVERPDGSNFTLKIRSTKLEDSAMYFCASSAGDRGLQPQHFGDGTRLSIL.

The J gene is TRBJ2-5, the V gene TRBV28; TRBD2 matches at 10 bases. Per germline, CDR1 MDHEN and CDR2 SYDVKM. The CDR3 runs 16 residues. The trim removed 7 bases at V and 4 bases at J, leaving 12 bases unmatched. CDR3 DNA: TGTGCCAGCACCTGGGGGGCAGCGGGAGGGCCAGAGACCCAGTACTTC. It yields the protein CASTWGAAGGPETQYF. Drawing the rest from reference TRBV28 and TRBJ2-5, the complete variable domain is DVKVTQSSRYLVKRTGEKVFLECVQDMDHENMFWYRQDPGLGLRLIYFSYDVKMKEKGDIPEGYSVSREKKERFSLILESASTNQTSMYLCASTWGAAGGPETQYFGPGTRLLVL.

This clonotype has just a few counts. V and J are TRBV14 and TRBJ2-5; D call uncertain. The CDR3 runs to 13 residues. Germline V gene lookup returns CDR1 SGHDN and CDR2 FVKESK. V was shortened by 2 bases and J by 4 bases, with 8 bases between the two germline ends. CDR3 region: CASSQSKGETQYF. The CDR3 DNA sequence: TGTGCCAGCAGCCAATCGAAGGGAGAGACCCAGTACTTC.

Only a few counts were recorded for this clonotype. The gene calls are TRBV15 and TRBJ2-3, with TRBD2 matching over 10 bases. CDR3 length equals 16 residues. The V and J ends lost 3 bases and 3 bases, in that order; junction bases with no gene match: 6. Looked up from germline, CDR1 is LNHNV and CDR2 is YYDKDF (reference sequence). CDR3 nucleotide sequence: TGTGCCACCAGCAGTTTCAGCGGGAGGGTAACAGATACGCAGTATTTT. Its protein product is CATSSFSGRVTDTQYF.

This chain links TRBV5-1 with TRBJ2-7, with TRBD2 matching 9 bases. This CDR3 has 16 amino acids. J was trimmed by 6 bases and V by 0 bases; bases with no gene match: 10. Looked up from germline, CDR1 is SGHRS and CDR2 is YFSETQ. CDR3 bases: TGCGCCAGCAGCTTGGACGCGAGACTAGCGGAGGGCGAGCAGTACTTC. As protein: CASSLDARLAEGEQYF.

This clonotype came up a few times. The rearrangement joins TRBV3-1 to TRBJ2-3, with 10 bases matching TRBD2. Germline V CDR1 and CDR2: LGHDT, YNNKEL (reference sequence). The CDR3 consists of 17 residues. V was pared by 0 bases and J by 2 bases, with 5 bases of the junction left unmatched. This CDR3 reads CASSQDPLAGVTDTQYF. The CDR3 DNA is TGTGCCAGCAGCCAAGATCCCCTAGCGGGAGTCACAGATACGCAGTATTTT.

This clonotype was seen a handful of times. The rearrangement joins TRBV2 to TRBJ2-1; D is unclear. V was clipped by 1 base and J by 0 bases, with 13 bases between them. This CDR3 has 17 amino acids. Germline V gives CDR1 SNHLY, CDR2 FYNNEI. The CDR3 sequence is CASSEGLRQSSYNEQFF. CDR3 sequence (DNA): TGTGCCAGCAGTGAAGGTCTCCGTCAGAGCTCCTACAATGAGCAGTTCTTC. Variable domain in full (rest from reference TRBV2 and TRBJ2-1): EPEVTQTPSHQVTQMGQEVILRCVPISNHLYFYWYRQILGQKVEFLVSFYNNEISEKSEIFDDQFSVERPDGSNFTLKIRSTKLEDSAMYFCASSEGLRQSSYNEQFFGPGTRLTVL.

This clonotype occurred a few times. V usage is TRBV7-2 and J usage is TRBJ2-3, with 11 positions matching TRBD2. CDR3 length: 19 residues. Germline V gene data show CDR1 as SGHTA and CDR2 as FQGNSA. J was trimmed by 2 bases and V by 0 bases; bases with no gene match: 10. The CDR3 DNA sequence: TGTGCCAGCAGCTTAGCGGTTAGCGGGGGGGCCCGAGTCACAGATACGCAGTATTTT. Protein: CASSLAVSGGARVTDTQYF.

This clonotype was observed a few times. This chain connects TRBV5-1 to TRBJ2-7, with TRBD1 matching 8 bases. This CDR3 contains 18 residues. J was trimmed by 2 bases and V by 1 base; bases with no gene match: 14. Germline CDR1 is SGHRS and CDR2 is YFSETQ. CDR3 DNA: TGCGCCAGCAGCTTGTCCCTGATAACAGGGGGGCAAGCCTACGAGCAGTACTTC. Protein sequence: CASSLSLITGGQAYEQYF.

J is TRBJ1-3 and V is TRBV3-1; D is possibly TRBD1 (5 bases). The CDR3 totals 16 residues. The V end lost 1 base, the J end lost 0 bases, and 10 bases lay between the germline ends. The V gene's germline CDR1 is LGHDT and CDR2 YNNKEL (reference sequence). The CDR3 here is CASSQGQRGSGNTIYF. The CDR3 region has the DNA TGTGCCAGCAGCCAAGGACAGCGGGGCTCTGGAAACACCATATATTTT.

A remark on this clonotype: One end of the junction is discordant with germline, which a read error may explain. This rearrangement joins TRBV5-1 to TRBJ2-7, with 8 bases fitting TRBD1. From germline, CDR1 is SGHRS and CDR2 YFSETQ. The CDR3 length is 14 residues. The CDR3 DNA reads as TGCGCCAGCAGCTCCGGACAGGGAAGCTACGAGCAGCACTTC. Its translation is CASSSGQGSYEQHF.

The genes are TRBV12-3 or TRBV12-4 and TRBJ2-1; TRBD2 matches at 8 bases. This CDR3 comprises 15 residues. The J segment lost 4 bases and the V segment lost 7 bases, leaving 9 bases of the junction unmatched. CDR3 DNA sequence: TGTGCCAGCACCATTGGACTAGCAATTTACAATGAGCAGTTCTTC. The encoded protein is CASTIGLAIYNEQFF.

This clonotype was counted between two and nine times. This chain joins TRBV5-6 and TRBJ2-2, with D uncertain. With 4 bases removed from V and 6 bases from J, the gap between germline ends came to 7 bases. This CDR3 region has 12 residues. CDR1 and CDR2 (germline): SGHDT, YYEEEE. The chain's CDR3 is CASSLQPGELFF. The CDR3 DNA is TGTGCCAGCAGCCTGCAGCCCGGGGAGCTGTTTTTT.

This chain uses TRBV3-1 with TRBJ2-2, with TRBD2 identical over 8 bases. Germline-derived CDR1 and CDR2 are LGHDT and YNNKEL (reference sequence). This CDR3 has 14 residues. The V gene end was trimmed by 1 base and the J gene end by 6 bases; junction bases not matched to a gene: 1. The CDR3 bases are TGTGCCAGCAGCCAAGTCGGGGGGGCCGGGGAGCTGTTTTTT. As protein: CASSQVGGAGELFF.

At least ten counts were recorded for this clonotype. The chain combines TRBV5-1 with TRBJ1-1; TRBD1 matches 8 bases. J gave up 1 base and V 4 bases, and 6 bases lay outside the gene matches. The CDR3 is made up of 15 amino acids. Per germline, CDR1 SGHRS and CDR2 YFSETQ. CDR3 in amino acids: CASSPQGVRNTEAFF. Written as DNA, the CDR3 is TGCGCCAGCAGCCCACAGGGGGTCAGGAACACTGAAGCTTTCTTT.

This clonotype was seen at least ten times. V is TRBV6-6 and J is TRBJ1-3; no firm D call. Between the trimmed V and J ends, which lost 6 bases and 3 bases, there was a span of 9 bases. This CDR3 spans 13 amino acids. Germline CDR1 is MNHNY and CDR2 is SVGAGI (reference sequence). The CDR3 nucleotides are TGTGCCAGCAGCCGGGGTGGTGGAAACACCATATATTTT. This sequence encodes CASSRGGGNTIYF.

The V and J genes are TRBV3-1 and TRBJ2-1, with 9 nucleotides matching TRBD2. V gave up 4 bases and J gave up 5 bases; unmatched junction bases: 6. Germline V CDR1 and CDR2: LGHDT, YNNKEL (reference sequence). The CDR3 has 15 amino acids. The CDR3 loop reads CASSLRLAANNEQFF. Written as DNA, the CDR3 is TGTGCCAGCAGCCTAAGACTAGCGGCCAACAATGAGCAGTTCTTC.

This clonotype has a count of ten or more. V and J are TRBV29-1 and TRBJ2-1; D uncertain. Germline CDR1 reads SQVTM; CDR2 reads ANQGSEA. There are 11 residues in the CDR3. V was clipped by 7 bases and J by 3 bases, with 7 bases between them. The CDR3 protein is CSAQYYNEQFF. For the CDR3, the DNA is TGCAGCGCCCAGTACTACAATGAGCAGTTCTTC.

V and J are TRBV4-3 and TRBJ1-5, with TRBD1 matching over 8 bases. Trimming removed 3 bases from V and 6 bases from J; junction bases left unmatched: 4. Germline assignment: CDR1 LGHNA and CDR2 YSLEER. This CDR3 comprises 14 residues. The CDR3 nucleotides read TGCGCCAGCAGCCAGGACAGGGACGGTCAGCCCCAGCATTTT. Translating gives CASSQDRDGQPQHF.

Only a few counts were recorded for this clonotype. This chain joins TRBV4-3 and TRBJ2-7; D perhaps matches TRBD1 (5 bases). V dropped 4 bases and J dropped 0 bases, with 10 bases sitting between them. Germline values: CDR1 LGHNA, CDR2 YSLEER. CDR3 length equals 14 residues. The CDR3 bases are TGCGCCAGCAGCCCTGCAGACAGCTCCTACGAGCAGTACTTC. Protein product: CASSPADSSYEQYF.